This TCR beta chain came from a study of T cells in Graves' hyperthyroidism and ophthalmopathy. The CDR3 regions of TCR beta were amplified from RNA transcripts. Carried out on the TCR CDR3, a first-round RT-PCR used the HTBI primer set. TCRdb reanalysed the multiplex PCR reads using MiXCR and keeps one entry per CDR3 protein. The sample includes about 420,000 distinct CDR3 sequences, approximately 13% seen only once; the top ten take 5% to 6.5%. This CDR3 contains 13 residues. Germline CDR1 reads KGHSH; CDR2 reads LQKENI. V shed 3 bases and J shed 9 bases, with 12 bases lying between them. This clonotype was seen many times.

The chain employs TRBV18 and TRBJ1-5; possible D gene TRBD1, 6 bases. Sample: blood. The receptor was derived from a young woman with Graves' hyperthyroidism. The CDR3 reads CASSPEGGRPQHF. The CDR3 DNA reads TGTGCCAGCTCACCGGAGGGGGGACGGCCCCAGCATTTT.